This is a list of T cell receptor beta chains from one sample in a study of neurological immune-mediated disorders. Using its own MiXCR run on the 5' RACE reads, TCRdb lists one record per CDR3 protein. The sample carries 50,000 or so distinct CDR3 sequences, about 3.5% recorded once. Material for sequencing was PBMCs. These receptors all stem from a man aged 25 to 45 with multiple sclerosis. Both conserved end residues are part of each CDR3. A D gene is named only where the DNA matches it firmly. Size is stated for part of the rows, as once, few or many counts, or as a class when the clone is expanded.

D gene	V gene	clone size	J gene	CDR3 DNA	CDR3 protein
TRBD2	TRBV20-1	many	TRBJ2-7	TGCAGTGCTAGAGCCCTGGGACTAGCGGGAGGCTACGAGCAGTACTTC	CSARALGLAGGYEQYF
TRBD1	TRBV4-2	many	TRBJ2-4	TGTGCCAGCAGCCAATACCCAGGGACAGGGGGCCTAGTGGCCAAAAACATTCAGTACTTC	CASSQYPGTGGLVAKNIQYF
-	TRBV29-1	few	TRBJ2-2	TGCAGCGTTGAAACAGGGCCCACCGGGGAGCTGTTTTTT	CSVETGPTGELFF
-	TRBV5-1	many	TRBJ1-1	TGCGCCAGCAGCTCGACAGGTTACACTGAAGCTTTCTTT	CASSSTGYTEAFF
TRBD2	TRBV7-6	-	TRBJ2-5	TGTGCCAGCAGCCTTAGCGGGAGGCCACGAGAGACCCAGTACTTC	CASSLSGRPRETQYF
-	TRBV25-1	-	TRBJ2-7	TGTGCCAGCAGTTCTCCCCTTCCCGTCGCCTACGAGCAGTACTTC	CASSSPLPVAYEQYF
-	TRBV20-1	many	TRBJ2-3	TGCAGTGCCATTGTACTAGGTGACACAGATACGCAGTATTTT	CSAIVLGDTDTQYF
-	TRBV5-1	many	TRBJ2-1	TGCGCCAGCAGCTTGGTCGCGGGATATGAGCAGTTCTTC	CASSLVAGYEQFF
TRBD1	TRBV20-1	many	TRBJ1-6	TGCAGTGCCCGGACAGGGACACGCTCACCCCTCCACTTT	CSARTGTRSPLHF
TRBD2	TRBV7-2	many	TRBJ2-1	TGTGCCAGCAGCCCCTTTCGGCGGGGGGAGCAGTTCTTC	CASSPFRRGEQFF
-	TRBV20-1	many	TRBJ1-5	TGCAGTGCTAGTGGTCAGGGTAGTCAGCCCCAGCATTTT	CSASGQGSQPQHF
-	TRBV19	many	TRBJ1-5	TGTGCCAGTAGTAGGCAGGGACAAATAAATCAGCCCCAGCATTTT	CASSRQGQINQPQHF
-	TRBV20-1	many	TRBJ2-4	TGCAGTGCCAGGAGGAGGGGTCAAAACATTCAGTACTTC	CSARRRGQNIQYF
-	TRBV5-1	many	TRBJ2-2	TGCGCCAGCAGCTTGGGGCTAGCCTACGGTGGGGAGCTGTTTTTT	CASSLGLAYGGELFF
-	TRBV14	many	TRBJ2-6	TGTGCCAGCAGCCAAGCCTCTGGGGCCAACGTCCTGACTTTC	CASSQASGANVLTF
TRBD2	TRBV7-9	many	TRBJ2-4	TGTGCCAGCAGCTCTGGAGCGGGGGTGATAAAAAACATTCAGTACTTC	CASSSGAGVIKNIQYF
-	TRBV27	many	TRBJ2-3	TGTGCCAGCAGTTCTTTTACAGATACGCAGTATTTT	CASSSFTDTQYF
-	TRBV29-1	many	TRBJ2-2	TGCAGCGTTTCTGGAGGGGGAGAGACCACCGGGGAGCTGTTTTTT	CSVSGGGETTGELFF
TRBD1	TRBV6-6	few	TRBJ1-4	TGTGCCAGCAGTTTGGACAGGGGGCTAACGAGTAATGAAAAACTGTTTTTT	CASSLDRGLTSNEKLFF
-	TRBV12-3/TRBV12-4	-	TRBJ2-7	TGTGCCAGCAGTTTAACGGGGCTTCCCTACGAGCAGTACTTC	CASSLTGLPYEQYF
-	TRBV28	many	TRBJ1-3	TGTGCCAGCAGTTTATCTTCCACCGGCCCCACCATATATTTT	CASSLSSTGPTIYF
TRBD1	TRBV5-1	many	TRBJ2-1	TGCGCCAGCAGCTTGACAGGGGAGTCCTACAATGAGCAGTTCTTC	CASSLTGESYNEQFF
TRBD2	TRBV6-2/TRBV6-3	few	TRBJ2-5	TGTGCCAGCACCTGGACTAGCGGGTACCAAGAGACCCAGTACTTC	CASTWTSGYQETQYF
TRBD1	TRBV7-3	-	TRBJ1-1	TGTGCCAGCAGCACCTCACAGGGGGCGACTGAAGCTTTCTTT	CASSTSQGATEAFF
-	TRBV7-2	many	TRBJ2-7	TGTGCCAGCAGCCGCGGACAGCTGACCTACGAGCAGTACTTC	CASSRGQLTYEQYF
-	TRBV12-3/TRBV12-4	many	TRBJ2-5	TGTGCCAGCATCTCTGACCGGGGTCCCCGGGAGACCCAGTACTTC	CASISDRGPRETQYF
TRBD1	TRBV7-2	many	TRBJ2-1	TGTGCCAGCAGCTCATACAAGACCCAGGGGGATGAGCAGTTCTTC	CASSSYKTQGDEQFF
TRBD1	TRBV5-1	many	TRBJ1-2	TGCGCCAGCAGCTACGGGACAGGGATTGAGGGCTACACCTTC	CASSYGTGIEGYTF
TRBD1	TRBV20-1	many	TRBJ2-1	TGCAGTGCTGACAGGGATTCCTACAATGAGCAGTTCTTC	CSADRDSYNEQFF